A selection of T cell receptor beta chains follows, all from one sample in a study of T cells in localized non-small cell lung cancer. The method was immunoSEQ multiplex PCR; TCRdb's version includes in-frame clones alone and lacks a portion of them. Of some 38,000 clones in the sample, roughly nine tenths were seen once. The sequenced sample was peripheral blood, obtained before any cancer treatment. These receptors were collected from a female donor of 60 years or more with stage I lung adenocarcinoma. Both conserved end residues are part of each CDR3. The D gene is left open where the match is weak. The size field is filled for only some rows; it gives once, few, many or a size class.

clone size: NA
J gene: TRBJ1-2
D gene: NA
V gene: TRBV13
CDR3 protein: CASSLKGSNYGYTF
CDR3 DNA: TGTGCCAGCAGCTTAAAGGGTTCTAACTATGGCTACACCTTC

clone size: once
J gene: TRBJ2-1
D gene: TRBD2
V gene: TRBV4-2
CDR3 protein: CASSQDAGGWLAGAEDEQFF
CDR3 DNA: TGTGCCAGCAGCCAAGATGCGGGAGGATGGCTAGCGGGGGCCGAGGATGAGCAGTTCTTC

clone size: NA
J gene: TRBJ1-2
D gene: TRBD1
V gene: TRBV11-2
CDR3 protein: CASSSGQGDYGYTF
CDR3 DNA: TGTGCCAGCAGCTCGGGACAGGGAGACTATGGCTACACCTTT

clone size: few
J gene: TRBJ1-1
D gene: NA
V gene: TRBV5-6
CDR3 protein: CASSLSPNTEAFF
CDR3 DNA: TGTGCCAGCAGCTTGTCGCCGAACACTGAAGCTTTCTTT

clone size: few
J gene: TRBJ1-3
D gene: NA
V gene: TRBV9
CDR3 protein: CASSVDFGGQGDTIYF
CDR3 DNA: TGTGCCAGCAGCGTAGACTTCGGGGGGCAAGGTGACACCATATATTTT

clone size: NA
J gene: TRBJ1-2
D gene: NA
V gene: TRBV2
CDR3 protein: CASIAQGRGGYTF
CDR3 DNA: TGTGCCAGCATCGCCCAGGGCCGGGGTGGCTACACCTTC

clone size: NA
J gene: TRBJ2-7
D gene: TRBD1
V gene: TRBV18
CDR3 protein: CASSLPGQVTREQYF
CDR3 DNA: TGTGCCAGCTCACTCCCGGGACAGGTTACCAGGGAGCAGTACTTC

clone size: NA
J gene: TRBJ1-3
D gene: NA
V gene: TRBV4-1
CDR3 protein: CASSRGGQSSGNTIYF
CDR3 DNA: TGCGCCAGCAGTCGGGGAGGGCAAAGCTCTGGAAACACCATATATTTT

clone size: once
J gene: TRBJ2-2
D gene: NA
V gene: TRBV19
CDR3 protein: CASSIRGTGELFF
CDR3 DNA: TGTGCCAGTAGTATACGGGGGACCGGGGAGCTGTTTTTT

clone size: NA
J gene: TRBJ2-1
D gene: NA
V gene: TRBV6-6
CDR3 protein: CASSLRQHSYNEQFF
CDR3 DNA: TGTGCCAGCAGCCTGAGACAGCACTCCTACAATGAGCAGTTCTTC

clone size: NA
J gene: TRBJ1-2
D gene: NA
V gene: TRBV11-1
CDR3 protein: CASSLTEGGYTF
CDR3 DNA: TGTGCCAGCAGTCTTACGGAGGGCGGCTACACCTTC

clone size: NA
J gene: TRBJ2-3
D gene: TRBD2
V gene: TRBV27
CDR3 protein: CASSFYLAADTQYF
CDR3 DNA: TGTGCCAGCAGTTTTTACCTAGCGGCAGATACGCAGTATTTT

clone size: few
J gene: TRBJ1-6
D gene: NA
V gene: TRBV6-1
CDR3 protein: CASSRQEGDNSPLHF
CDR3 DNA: TGTGCCAGCAGTCGACAGGAGGGTGATAATTCACCCCTCCACTTT

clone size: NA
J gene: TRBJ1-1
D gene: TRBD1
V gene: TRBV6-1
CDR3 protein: CASSRQGTEAFF
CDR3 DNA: TGTGCCAGCAGTCGACAGGGGACTGAAGCTTTCTTT

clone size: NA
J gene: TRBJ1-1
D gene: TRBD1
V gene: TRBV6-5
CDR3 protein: CASTRLDRGTEAFF
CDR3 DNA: TGTGCCAGCACACGCCTCGACAGGGGCACTGAAGCTTTCTTT

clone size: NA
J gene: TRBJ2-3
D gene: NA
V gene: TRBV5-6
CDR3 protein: CASSLGQGMSDTQYF
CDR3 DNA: TGTGCCAGCAGCTTGGGTCAGGGGATGTCAGATACGCAGTATTTT

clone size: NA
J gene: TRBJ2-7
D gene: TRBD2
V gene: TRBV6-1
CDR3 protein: CASSEQTARRGSYEQYF
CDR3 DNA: TGTGCCAGCAGTGAACAGACAGCCCGGCGGGGGTCCTACGAGCAGTACTTC

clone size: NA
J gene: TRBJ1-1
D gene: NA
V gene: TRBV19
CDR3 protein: CASSPGLSEAFF
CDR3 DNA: TGTGCCAGTAGTCCCGGACTCTCTGAAGCTTTCTTT

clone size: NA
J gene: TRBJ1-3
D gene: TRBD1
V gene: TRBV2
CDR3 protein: CASSQGQGTLSGNTIYF
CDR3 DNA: TGTGCCAGCAGCCAGGGACAGGGAACCCTCTCTGGAAACACCATATATTTT

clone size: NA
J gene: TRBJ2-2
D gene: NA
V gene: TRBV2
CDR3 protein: CATAPSPGGTGELFF
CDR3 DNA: TGTGCCACCGCTCCTAGCCCCGGAGGCACCGGGGAGCTGTTTTTT

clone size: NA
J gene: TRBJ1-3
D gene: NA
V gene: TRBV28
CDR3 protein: CASRGGFYTIYF
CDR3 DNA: TGTGCCAGCAGGGGGGGGTTTTACACCATATATTTT

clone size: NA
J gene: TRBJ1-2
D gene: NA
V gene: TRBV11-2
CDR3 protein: CASSLISTRLVNYGYTF
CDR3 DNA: TGTGCCAGCAGCTTAATCTCCACGCGACTCGTTAACTATGGCTACACCTTC